This TCR beta chain was observed in a study of T-cell reconstitution after alpha-beta-depleted transplantation in children. During its preparation, the TCRbeta library received unique molecular identifiers. One entry per CDR3 protein, called by TCRdb with MiXCR from the PCR reads. The data contain approximately 15,000 distinct CDR3 sequences, about 7.6% of them singletons. Study-level results: Where alpha-beta T cells came from about two months after transplant was reportedly several hundred expanded graft clones. Surviving thymic progenitors and recipient T cells were the source of high TCRbeta diversity at day 60 in some patients. T-cell counts and diversity were attributed mostly to newly produced T cells one year after transplant.

The table lists this clonotype with many counts. Its antigen is unidentified. This sequence originates from a boy under two years old who had a stem cell transplant for Wiskott-Aldrich syndrome, so the T cells may come from the graft donor. The specimen comprised PBMCs, mostly from graft donor cells, sampled 60 days after TCRalphabeta/CD19-depleted stem cell transplant.

This CDR3 reads CASSSTGLTNEKLFF. The CDR3 bases are TGCGCCAGCAGCTCCACAGGGCTCACTAATGAAAAACTGTTTTTT. The gene calls are TRBV5-1 and TRBJ1-4, with a possible D match to TRBD1 (6 bases). CDR3 length equals 15 residues. With 3 bases removed from V and 2 bases from J, the gap between germline ends came to 11 bases. The germline V gene encodes CDR1 SGHRS and CDR2 YFSETQ.